Listed here are 5 T cell receptor beta chains from one sample, sequenced in a study of shared clonotypes between healthy human individuals. Sequencing was performed with immunoSEQ multiplex PCR; in TCRdb, only in-frame clones are kept and a portion is missing. The sample includes about a million clones, around 76% of them seen just once. Input material: memory CD4+ T cells sorted from blood. The subset: CD45RA-negative fraction. All receptors derive from a man aged 18 to 30 in good health.

The chain has TRBV10-1 and TRBJ2-3; no definite D call. CDR1 WNHNN and CDR2 SYGVQD come from the germline V gene (reference sequence). Trimming cost V 0 bases and J 2 bases, with 9 bases left between them. This CDR3 is built from 15 residues. The CDR3 DNA reads as TGCGCCAGCAGTGAGTCGCCGCGCGTCACAGATACGCAGTATTTT. Encoded protein: CASSESPRVTDTQYF.

This chain joins TRBV6-6 and TRBJ1-2; D call uncertain. Trimming pared 6 bases from V and 4 bases from J, leaving 9 bases between. This CDR3 is 12 amino acids long. Germline CDR1 is MNHNY and CDR2 is SVGAGI (reference sequence). The CDR3 spells CASRPGSYGYTF. CDR3 in DNA: TGTGCCAGCAGACCGGGGAGCTATGGCTACACCTTC.

The chain combines TRBV7-9 with TRBJ1-2; 8 bases map to TRBD1. The trim removed 2 bases at V and 1 base at J, leaving 9 bases unmatched. CDR1 is SEHNR, CDR2 FQNEAQ, per germline (reference sequence). The CDR3 loop spans 17 amino acids. The CDR3 loop is CASSLHLTGGRNYGYTF. For the CDR3, the DNA is TGTGCCAGCAGCTTACACTTAACAGGGGGTCGTAACTATGGCTACACCTTC.

The gene calls are TRBV5-1 and TRBJ2-1, with 12 bases that match TRBD2. Trimming at V came to 0 bases and at J to 12 bases, leaving 10 bases not matched to a gene. Germline assignment: CDR1 SGHRS and CDR2 YFSETQ. The CDR3 consists of 16 residues. The CDR3 sequence: CASSLEGLAGSARQFF. The DNA of the CDR3 is TGCGCCAGCAGCTTGGAAGGACTAGCGGGATCCGCCAGGCAGTTCTTC.

This chain uses TRBV5-4 with TRBJ1-6; 10 positions match TRBD1. Trimming cost V 5 bases and J 9 bases; bases outside gene matches: 8. The CDR3 is 15 residues long. Germline V lookup: CDR1 SGHNT, CDR2 YYREEE (reference sequence). CDR3 DNA: TGTGCCAGCAGTTTAGACAGGGGGCCGGTTTCACCCCTCCACTTT. This sequence encodes CASSLDRGPVSPLHF. The full variable domain, in which reference TRBV5-4 and TRBJ1-6 provide the parts outside the CDR3, is ETGVTQSPTHLIKTRGQQVTLRCSSQSGHNTVSWYQQALGQGPQFIFQYYREEENGRGNFPPRFSGLQFPNYSSELNVNALELDDSALYLCASSLDRGPVSPLHFGNGTRLTVT.